These 10 T cell receptor beta chains share one sample of origin, sequenced in a study of identical twins (dated by TCRdb to about 2016). The library relied on 5' RACE. Sequencing used an Illumina HiSeq 2000. Using fastp trimming at Q25 and MiXCR clonotype assembly, TCRdb reanalyzed the public sequencing data and kept in-frame beta chains. Every CDR3 protein is listed once, alongside the most common genes and DNA of its rows. This sample has some 630,000 distinct CDR3 sequences in its table, and roughly 7.1% of those were observed once. In total, the top ten clones hold around 1.6% of the sample. This sample also belongs to another study, concerning yellow fever vaccine responses in identical twins.

The sample consisted of PBMCs. The receptors derive from a woman in her late teens or twenties in good health.

This clonotype was picked up a small number of times. The V gene is TRBV12-3 or TRBV12-4, the J gene TRBJ2-1; maybe TRBD1 (5 bases). CDR3 size: 12 residues. Trimming left V 5 bases short and J 8 bases short, with 10 bases between. The CDR3 sequence: CASSPQGYEQFF. The CDR3 nucleotides are TGTGCCAGCAGTCCCCAGGGATATGAGCAGTTCTTC.

This clonotype has only a few counts. The gene calls are TRBV4-1 and TRBJ2-4, with unresolved D. There are 13 residues in the CDR3. The V and J ends lost 1 base and 6 bases respectively, with 7 bases between them. Germline V gene lookup returns CDR1 MGHRA and CDR2 YSYEKL. CDR3 nucleotide sequence: TGCGCCAGCAGCCAAGTAGGGTTAAACATTCAGTACTTC. Translated: CASSQVGLNIQYF.

A few counts support this clonotype. This chain links TRBV7-9 with TRBJ2-1; D is perhaps TRBD2 (6 bases). The germline V gene encodes CDR1 SEHNR and CDR2 FQNEAQ (reference sequence). This CDR3 has 15 residues. The V end lost 7 bases, the J end lost 4 bases, and 17 bases lay between the germline ends. DNA of the CDR3: TGTGCCAGCAACCCGGGACTCACGGATTACAATGAGCAGTTCTTC. It specifies CASNPGLTDYNEQFF.

The chain uses TRBV5-1 and TRBJ2-7, with D uncertain. Germline loops: CDR1 SGHRS, CDR2 YFSETQ. The V end was cut by 2 bases, the J end by 2 bases, with 11 bases between. This CDR3 is built from 14 residues. CDR3 region: CASSLGDGPYEQYF. In nucleotides, the CDR3 is TGCGCCAGCAGCTTAGGTGACGGCCCCTACGAGCAGTACTTC.

The rearrangement uses TRBV4-1 and TRBJ2-7; D is unclear. The CDR3 is made up of 15 amino acids. The germline V and J ends were trimmed by 0 bases and 2 bases, with 11 bases remaining between them. CDR1 is MGHRA and CDR2 is YSYEKL in the germline V gene. In nucleotides, the CDR3 is TGCGCCAGCAGCCAAGATCCGGGTCCCCCCTACGAGCAGTACGTC. Translating it yields CASSQDPGPPYEQYV.

This clonotype came up a few times. The gene calls are TRBV29-1 and TRBJ2-5; D is undetermined. The length of the CDR3 is 13 residues. V was clipped by 5 bases and J by 4 bases, with 14 bases between them. Germline V gives CDR1 SQVTM, CDR2 ANQGSEA. The CDR3 is CSVHPRRPETQYF. CDR3 nucleotides: TGCAGCGTTCACCCGAGGCGGCCAGAGACCCAGTACTTC. The variable domain in full, with the rest retrieved from reference TRBV29-1 and TRBJ2-5, is SAVISQKPSRDICQRGTSLTIQCQVDSQVTMMFWYRQQPGQSLTLIATANQGSEATYESGFVIDKFPISRPNLTFSTLTVSNMSPEDSSIYLCSVHPRRPETQYFGPGTRLLVL.

The V call is TRBV29-1, the J call TRBJ2-7; D gene uncertain. V dropped 5 bases and J dropped 4 bases, with 15 bases sitting between them. CDR3 length equals 13 residues. Per germline, CDR1 SQVTM and CDR2 ANQGSEA. The CDR3 reads CSVLESGGYEQYF. The CDR3 DNA reads TGCAGCGTTCTTGAGTCCGGTGGGTACGAGCAGTACTTC.

This clonotype was counted a few times. The rearrangement joins TRBV24-1 to TRBJ2-3; D ambiguous. The CDR3 runs 13 residues. Germline CDR1 KGHDR, CDR2 SFDVKD. With 1 base removed from V and 8 bases from J, the gap between germline ends came to 9 bases. This CDR3 is CATSDFSESTQYF. The CDR3 bases are TGTGCCACCAGTGATTTCTCGGAGTCTACGCAGTATTTT.

This clonotype appeared many times. V is TRBV12-3 or TRBV12-4 and J is TRBJ2-1; 9 bases match TRBD2. The CDR3 is 16 amino acids. The V and J ends lost 10 bases and 9 bases, in that order; junction bases with no gene match: 19. CDR3 sequence: CATTPRASGIGGEQFF. CDR3 nucleotides: TGTGCCACCACCCCCCGGGCTAGCGGGATTGGTGGTGAGCAGTTCTTC.

This clonotype has just a few counts. In DNA form, the CDR3 reads TGTGCCAGCAGTTTTGGTACGGGTGATAGCACAGATACGCAGTATTTT. It translates to CASSFGTGDSTDTQYF. J is TRBJ2-3 and V is TRBV28; D unclear. Per the germline V gene, CDR1 is MDHEN and CDR2 is SYDVKM. Trimming stripped 3 bases from V and 0 bases from J, with 13 bases between. CDR3 size: 16 residues. Based on the CDR3 plus reference TRBV28 and TRBJ2-3, the full variable domain is DVKVTQSSRYLVKRTGEKVFLECVQDMDHENMFWYRQDPGLGLRLIYFSYDVKMKEKGDIPEGYSVSREKKERFSLILESASTNQTSMYLCASSFGTGDSTDTQYFGPGTRLTVL.